This T cell receptor beta chain originates from a study of siplizumab effects on memory and regulatory T cells. Measured with immunoSEQ multiplex PCR; TCRdb has only the in-frame clones, and not every one. The data hold 99,000 or so clones, with more than 85% observed a single time. The TCR sequence derives from a human donor in good health. The sequenced material came from Tregs sorted from blood.

The CDR3 DNA follows: TGTGCCAGCAGCTTGCCAGCAGAGGAGACCCAGTACTTC. Translating it yields CASSLPAEETQYF. V is TRBV5-4 and J is TRBJ2-5, with D unclear. Between the trimmed V and J ends, which lost 1 base and 5 bases, there was a span of 9 bases. Germline CDR1 and CDR2: SGHNT and YYREEE (reference sequence). This CDR3 is built from 13 residues.